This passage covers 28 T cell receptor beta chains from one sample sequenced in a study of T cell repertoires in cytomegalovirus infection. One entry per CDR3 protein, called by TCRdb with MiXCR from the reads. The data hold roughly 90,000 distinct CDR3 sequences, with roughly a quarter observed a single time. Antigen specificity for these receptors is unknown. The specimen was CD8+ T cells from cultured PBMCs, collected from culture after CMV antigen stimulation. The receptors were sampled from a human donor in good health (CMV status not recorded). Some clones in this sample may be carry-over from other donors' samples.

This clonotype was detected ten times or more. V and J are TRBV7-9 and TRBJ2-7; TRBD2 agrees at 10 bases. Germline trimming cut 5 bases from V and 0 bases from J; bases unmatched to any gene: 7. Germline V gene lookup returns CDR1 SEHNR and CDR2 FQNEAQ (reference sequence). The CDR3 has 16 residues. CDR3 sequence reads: CASSTLAGGASYEQYF. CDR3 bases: TGTGCCAGCAGCACCTTAGCGGGAGGCGCCTCCTACGAGCAGTACTTC.

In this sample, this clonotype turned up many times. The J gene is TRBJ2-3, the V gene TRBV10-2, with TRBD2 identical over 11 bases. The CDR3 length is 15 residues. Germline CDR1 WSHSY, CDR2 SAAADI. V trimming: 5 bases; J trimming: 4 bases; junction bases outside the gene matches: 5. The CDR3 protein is CASSIAGGGPDTQYF. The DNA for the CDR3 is TGCGCCAGCAGTATAGCGGGAGGGGGGCCAGATACGCAGTATTTT.

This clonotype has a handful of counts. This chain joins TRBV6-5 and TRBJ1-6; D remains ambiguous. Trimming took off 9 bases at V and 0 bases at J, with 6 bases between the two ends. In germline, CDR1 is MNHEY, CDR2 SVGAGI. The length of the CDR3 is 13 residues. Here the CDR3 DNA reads TGTGCCAGTCAAAGCTCCTATAATTCACCCCTCCACTTT. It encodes CASQSSYNSPLHF.

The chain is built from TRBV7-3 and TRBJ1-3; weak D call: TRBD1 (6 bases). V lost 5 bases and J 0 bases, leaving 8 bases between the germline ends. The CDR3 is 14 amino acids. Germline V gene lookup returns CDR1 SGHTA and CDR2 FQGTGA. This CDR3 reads CASSPTGSGNTIYF. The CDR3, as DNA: TGTGCCAGCAGCCCGACAGGCTCTGGAAACACCATATATTTT.

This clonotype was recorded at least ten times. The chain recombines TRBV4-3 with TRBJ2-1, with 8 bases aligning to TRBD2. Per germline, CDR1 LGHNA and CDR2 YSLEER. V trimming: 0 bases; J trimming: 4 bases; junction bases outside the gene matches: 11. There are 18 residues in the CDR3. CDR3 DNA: TGCGCCAGCAGCCAAGATTTTCAAGGGCAGCGGGGGTACAATGAGCAGTTCTTC. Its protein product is CASSQDFQGQRGYNEQFF.

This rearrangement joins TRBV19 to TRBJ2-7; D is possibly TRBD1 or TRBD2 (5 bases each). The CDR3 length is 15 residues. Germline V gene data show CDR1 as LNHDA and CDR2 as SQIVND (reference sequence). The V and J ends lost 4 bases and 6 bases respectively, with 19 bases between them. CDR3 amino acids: CASSTPGTPRGEQYF. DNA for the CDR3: TGTGCCAGTAGTACTCCAGGGACCCCTCGGGGCGAGCAGTACTTC.

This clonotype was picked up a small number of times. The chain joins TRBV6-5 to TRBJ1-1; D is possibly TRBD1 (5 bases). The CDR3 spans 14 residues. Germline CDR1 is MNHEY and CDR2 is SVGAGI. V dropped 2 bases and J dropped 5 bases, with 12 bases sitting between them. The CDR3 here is CASSYQRGETEAFF. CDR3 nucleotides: TGTGCCAGCAGTTACCAGCGAGGGGAGACTGAAGCTTTCTTT.

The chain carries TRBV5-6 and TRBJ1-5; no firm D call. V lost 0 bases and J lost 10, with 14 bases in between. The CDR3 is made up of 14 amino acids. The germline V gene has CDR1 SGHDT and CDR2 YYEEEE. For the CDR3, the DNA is TGTGCCAGCAGCTTGGAGGCCGACGATCTACCCCAGCATTTT. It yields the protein CASSLEADDLPQHF.

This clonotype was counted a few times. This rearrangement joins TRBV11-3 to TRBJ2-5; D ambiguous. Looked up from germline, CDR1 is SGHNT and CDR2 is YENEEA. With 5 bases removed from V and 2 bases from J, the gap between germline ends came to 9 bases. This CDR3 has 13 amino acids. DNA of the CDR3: TGTGCCAGCAGCCCAGACAATCAAGAGACCCAGTACTTC. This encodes CASSPDNQETQYF.

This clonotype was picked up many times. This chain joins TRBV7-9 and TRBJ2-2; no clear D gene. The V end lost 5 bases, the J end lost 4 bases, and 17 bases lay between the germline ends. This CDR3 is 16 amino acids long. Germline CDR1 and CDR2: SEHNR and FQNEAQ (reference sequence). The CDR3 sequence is CASSDPGAAATGELFF. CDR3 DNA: TGTGCCAGCAGCGACCCTGGAGCTGCCGCCACCGGGGAGCTGTTTTTT.

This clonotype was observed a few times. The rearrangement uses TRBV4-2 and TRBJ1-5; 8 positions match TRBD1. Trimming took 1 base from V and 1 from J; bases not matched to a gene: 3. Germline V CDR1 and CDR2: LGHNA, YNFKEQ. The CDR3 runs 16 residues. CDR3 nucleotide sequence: TGTGCCAGCAGCCAAGCTCAGGGGGCGAGCAATCAGCCCCAGCATTTT. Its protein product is CASSQAQGASNQPQHF.

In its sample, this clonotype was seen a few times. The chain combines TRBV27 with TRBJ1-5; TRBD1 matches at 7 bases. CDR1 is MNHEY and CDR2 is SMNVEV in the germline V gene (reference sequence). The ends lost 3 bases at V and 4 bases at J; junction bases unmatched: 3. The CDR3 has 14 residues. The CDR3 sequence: CASSLTGLNQPQHF. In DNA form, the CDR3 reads TGTGCCAGCAGTTTGACAGGGCTAAATCAGCCCCAGCATTTT.

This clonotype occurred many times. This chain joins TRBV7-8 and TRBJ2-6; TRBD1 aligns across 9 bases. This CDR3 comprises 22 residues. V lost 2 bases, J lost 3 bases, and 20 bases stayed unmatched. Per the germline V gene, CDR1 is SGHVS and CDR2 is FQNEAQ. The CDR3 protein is CASSLLSRPSLTGGDGANVLTF. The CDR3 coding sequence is TGTGCCAGCAGCTTACTATCACGCCCTTCCCTCACAGGGGGCGATGGGGCCAACGTCCTGACTTTC.

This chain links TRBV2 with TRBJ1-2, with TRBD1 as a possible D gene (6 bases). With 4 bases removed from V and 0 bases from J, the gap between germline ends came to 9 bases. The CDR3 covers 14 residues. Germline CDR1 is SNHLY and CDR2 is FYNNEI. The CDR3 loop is CASSGQVSNYGYTF. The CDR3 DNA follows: TGTGCCAGCAGTGGACAGGTTTCTAACTATGGCTACACCTTC.

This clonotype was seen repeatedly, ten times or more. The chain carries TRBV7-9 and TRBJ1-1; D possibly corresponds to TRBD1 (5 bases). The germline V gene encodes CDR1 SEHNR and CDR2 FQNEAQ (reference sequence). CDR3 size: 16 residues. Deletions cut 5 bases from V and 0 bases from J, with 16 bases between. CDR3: CASSPTGGTLNTEAFF. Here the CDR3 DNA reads TGTGCCAGCAGCCCGACGGGGGGGACTCTGAACACTGAAGCTTTCTTT. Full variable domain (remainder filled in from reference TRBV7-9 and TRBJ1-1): DTGVSQNPRHKITKRGQNVTFRCDPISEHNRLYWYRQTLGQGPEFLTYFQNEAQLEKSRLLSDRFSAERPKGSFSTLEIQRTEQGDSAMYLCASSPTGGTLNTEAFFGQGTRLTVV.

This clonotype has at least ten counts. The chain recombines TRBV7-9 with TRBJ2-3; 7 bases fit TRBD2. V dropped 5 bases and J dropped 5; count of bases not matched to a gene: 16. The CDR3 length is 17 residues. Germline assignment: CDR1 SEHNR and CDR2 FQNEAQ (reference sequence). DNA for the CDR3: TGTGCCAGCAGCCAATCCGAGGGAGGGGCCGCAAGAGATACGCAGTATTTT. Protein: CASSQSEGGAARDTQYF.

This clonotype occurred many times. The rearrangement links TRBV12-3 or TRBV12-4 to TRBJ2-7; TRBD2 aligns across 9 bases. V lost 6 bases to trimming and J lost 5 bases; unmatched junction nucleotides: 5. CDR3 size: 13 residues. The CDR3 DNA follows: TGTGCCAGCAGCCCTAGCGGGACGAACGAGCAGTACTTC. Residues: CASSPSGTNEQYF.

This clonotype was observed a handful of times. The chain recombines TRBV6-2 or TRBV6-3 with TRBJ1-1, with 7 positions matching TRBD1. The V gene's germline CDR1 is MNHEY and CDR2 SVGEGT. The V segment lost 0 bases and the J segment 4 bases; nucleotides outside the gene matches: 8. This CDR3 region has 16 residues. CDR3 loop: CASSYSVEGAGTEAFF. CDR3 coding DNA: TGTGCCAGCAGTTACTCGGTCGAGGGGGCGGGCACTGAAGCTTTCTTT.

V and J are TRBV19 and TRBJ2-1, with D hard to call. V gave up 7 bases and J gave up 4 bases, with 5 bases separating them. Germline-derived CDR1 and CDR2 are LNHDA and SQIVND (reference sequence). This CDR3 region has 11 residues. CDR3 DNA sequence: TGTGCCAGTAATTATTACAATGAGCAGTTCTTC. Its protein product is CASNYYNEQFF.

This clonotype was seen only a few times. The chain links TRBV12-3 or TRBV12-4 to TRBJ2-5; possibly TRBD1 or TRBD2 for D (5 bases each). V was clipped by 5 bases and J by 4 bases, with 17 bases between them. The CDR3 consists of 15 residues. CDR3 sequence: CASSPGTAAGETQYF. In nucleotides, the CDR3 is TGTGCCAGCAGTCCCGGGACGGCGGCGGGAGAGACCCAGTACTTC.

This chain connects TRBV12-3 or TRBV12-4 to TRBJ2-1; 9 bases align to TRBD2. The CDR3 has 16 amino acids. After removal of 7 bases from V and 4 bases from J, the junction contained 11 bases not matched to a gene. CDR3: CASTPWGSGGYNEQFF. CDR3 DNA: TGTGCCAGCACCCCGTGGGGTAGCGGGGGATACAATGAGCAGTTCTTC.

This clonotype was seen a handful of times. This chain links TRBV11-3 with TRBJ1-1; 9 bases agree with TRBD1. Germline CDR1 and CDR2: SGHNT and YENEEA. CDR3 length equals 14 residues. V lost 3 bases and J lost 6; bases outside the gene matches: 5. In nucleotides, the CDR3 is TGTGCCAGCAGCTTGACAGGGGGAGCGGCTGAAGCTTTCTTT. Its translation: CASSLTGGAAEAFF.

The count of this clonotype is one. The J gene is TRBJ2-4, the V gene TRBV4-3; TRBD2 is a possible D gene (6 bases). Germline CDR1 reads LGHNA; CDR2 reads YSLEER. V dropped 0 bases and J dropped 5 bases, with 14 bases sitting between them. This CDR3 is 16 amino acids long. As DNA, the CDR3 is TGCGCCAGCAGCCAAGATCGGGGGACCCCCGAAAACATTCAGTACTTC. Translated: CASSQDRGTPENIQYF.

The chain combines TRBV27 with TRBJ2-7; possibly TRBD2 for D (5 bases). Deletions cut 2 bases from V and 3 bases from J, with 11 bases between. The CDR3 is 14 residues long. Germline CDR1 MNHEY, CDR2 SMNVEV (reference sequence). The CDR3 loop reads CASSLGVANYEQYF. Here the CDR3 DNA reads TGTGCCAGCAGTTTAGGGGTAGCGAACTACGAGCAGTACTTC.

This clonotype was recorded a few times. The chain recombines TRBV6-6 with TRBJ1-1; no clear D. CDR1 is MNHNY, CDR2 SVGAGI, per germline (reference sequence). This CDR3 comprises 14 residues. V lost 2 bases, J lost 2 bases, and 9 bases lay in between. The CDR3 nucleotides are TGTGCCAGCAGTTACGATTGGATTAACACTGAAGCTTTCTTT. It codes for CASSYDWINTEAFF.

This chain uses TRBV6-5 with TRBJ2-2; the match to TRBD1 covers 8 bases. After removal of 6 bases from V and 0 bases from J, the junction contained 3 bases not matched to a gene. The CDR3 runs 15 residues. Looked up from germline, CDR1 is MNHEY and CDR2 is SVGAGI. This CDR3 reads CASRPQGANTGELFF. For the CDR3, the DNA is TGTGCCAGCAGACCACAGGGGGCGAACACCGGGGAGCTGTTTTTT.

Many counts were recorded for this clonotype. CDR3 coding DNA: TGTGCCAGCACCAAAGAGACACTAGCCAAAAACATTCAGTACTTC. It yields the protein CASTKETLAKNIQYF. This chain links TRBV28 with TRBJ2-4; no firm D call. The V gene's germline CDR1 is MDHEN and CDR2 SYDVKM. The CDR3 is 15 amino acids. Trimming removed 7 bases from V and 0 bases from J, with 13 bases in between.

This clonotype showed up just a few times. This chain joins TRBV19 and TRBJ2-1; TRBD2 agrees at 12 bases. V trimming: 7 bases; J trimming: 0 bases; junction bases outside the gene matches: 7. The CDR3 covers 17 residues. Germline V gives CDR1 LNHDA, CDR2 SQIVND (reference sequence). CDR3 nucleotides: TGTGCCAGTACCGGGACTAGCGGGCAGAGCTCCTACAATGAGCAGTTCTTC. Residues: CASTGTSGQSSYNEQFF. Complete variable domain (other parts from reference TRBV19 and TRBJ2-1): DGGITQSPKYLFRKEGQNVTLSCEQNLNHDAMYWYRQDPGQGLRLIYYSQIVNDFQKGDIAEGYSVSREKKESFPLTVTSAQKNPTAFYLCASTGTSGQSSYNEQFFGPGTRLTVL.